This TCR beta chain was sequenced during a study of T cells after yellow fever vaccination. Study results and caveats: Reappearing after the booster were most of the clones from primary vaccination (around 96% CD4, 70% to 90% CD8).

As to this clonotype: Its matching antigen is unknown.

Making TCR cDNA involved 5'RACE template switching, which added UMIs and a universal primer site. TCRdb reprocessed the 5' RACE reads via MiXCR and lists one record per CDR3 protein. The repertoire holds some 320,000 distinct CDR3 sequences, with roughly 8.7% as singletons. Unmatched junction bases numbered 7, after V lost 3 bases and J lost 3 bases. Germline CDR1 and CDR2: DFQATT and SNEGSKA (reference sequence). The CDR3 loop spans 15 amino acids. Sequencing was performed on PBMCs, taken on the day of the first yellow fever vaccination. This TCR came from a man younger than 35 who received the YFV17D yellow fever vaccine. The chain recombines TRBV20-1 with TRBJ2-1, with 8 bases that match TRBD2. The DNA for the CDR3 is TGCAGTGCTAGCGGTATAAGCGGGGGCTACAATGAGCAGTTCTTC. Amino acid sequence: CSASGISGGYNEQFF.